A selection of T cell receptor beta chains follows, all from one sample in a study of blood T cell repertoires in COVID-19. Assay: immunoSEQ multiplex PCR; the TCRdb copy retains only in-frame clones and omits some. The table records a few hundred thousand clones, around 88% of them present only once. The sample taken for sequencing was peripheral blood. The receptors come from a woman aged 45-60 years with acute or convalescent COVID-19. Both conserved end residues are trimmed from each CDR3. A D gene is named only where the DNA matches it firmly.

>TRBD1|TRBV20-1|TRBJ1-2
SASPDRNGYT
>TRBD1|TRBV24-1|TRBJ1-2
ATSDYRGGDYGYT
>TRBD2|TRBV9|TRBJ2-7
ASSEGTSGRIYEQY
>NA|TRBV15|TRBJ1-5
ATSPRGGSPQH
>NA|TRBV11-1|TRBJ2-7
ASSVTSSYEQY
>TRBD1|TRBV6-5|TRBJ1-1
ASSWTGEAF
>TRBD1|TRBV7-2|TRBJ1-4
ASGGQYDEKLF
>NA|TRBV6-2/TRBV6-3|TRBJ2-2
ASSSWARNTGELF
>TRBD2|TRBV28|TRBJ2-5
ASNGLAGSGTQY
>NA|TRBV5-1|TRBJ1-2
ASSLAGLEGYT
>TRBD1|TRBV5-1|TRBJ2-1
ASSLGGQGLYNEQF
>NA|TRBV30|TRBJ1-1
AWSVGLNTEAF
>NA|TRBV28|TRBJ2-7
ASSRYEQY
>NA|TRBV19|TRBJ1-2
ASSIISRRSYGYT
>NA|TRBV11-2|TRBJ2-7
ASSHYYEQY
>TRBD1|TRBV28|TRBJ2-7
ASSLGRTGSYEQY
>NA|TRBV7-9|TRBJ1-2
ASSLELTGRVTNYGYT
>TRBD1|TRBV9|TRBJ2-1
ASSAALGTVNFEQF
>NA|TRBV5-1|TRBJ2-1
ASSSQGSSYNEQF
>NA|TRBV5-6|TRBJ2-1
ASSFGPGASYNEQF
>NA|TRBV27|TRBJ2-2
ASSLIQNTGELF
>NA|TRBV6-5|TRBJ2-7
ASSYIPGPYEQY
>NA|TRBV10-2|TRBJ2-7
ASSESGGGREQY
>TRBD1|TRBV6-2/TRBV6-3|TRBJ2-7
ASSSGTGGYEQY
>NA|TRBV6-4|TRBJ2-3
ASSDSGLPDTQY
>TRBD2|TRBV4-2|TRBJ2-1
ASSQSQAGGENEQF
>TRBD2|TRBV7-6|TRBJ2-1
ASSPGTSGRSRYNEQF
>NA|TRBV19|TRBJ1-1
ASSLGVNTEAF
>TRBD1|TRBV7-8|TRBJ2-7
ASSLPRDRVIATYEQY
>NA|TRBV7-9|TRBJ2-7
ASSLSQRSYEQY
>NA|TRBV29-1|TRBJ2-1
SVVAAISEQF
>NA|TRBV13|TRBJ1-2
ASSKTVPYGYT
>TRBD1|TRBV6-6|TRBJ1-2
ASTDTRTRTGEGYT
>TRBD2|TRBV27|TRBJ2-5
ASSILAGDKETQY
>TRBD2|TRBV4-1|TRBJ2-7
ASSPSGRGYEQY
>NA|TRBV21-1|TRBJ1-5
ASSKAAGSGNQPQH
>TRBD1|TRBV28|TRBJ1-2
ASEGQTLFNYGYT
>NA|TRBV24-1|TRBJ2-2
ATSDFRGAVTGELF
>TRBD1|TRBV27|TRBJ2-7
ATKTGALEQY
>NA|TRBV28|TRBJ2-3
ATAEGAGRIDTQY
>TRBD1|TRBV3-1/TRBV3-2|TRBJ1-6
ASSPTSRDRVRTNSPLH
>NA|TRBV11-3|TRBJ2-1
ASSFKAGTEQF
>TRBD1|TRBV12-5|TRBJ2-1
ASGLGQAYNEQF
>TRBD2|TRBV7-3|TRBJ2-3
ASSSDSGGNTDTQY
>NA|TRBV4-2|TRBJ1-2
ASSQDPGYGYT